This TCR beta chain was captured in a study of T cell responses to AZD1222 COVID-19 vaccine. Study context: Whether given at about 4 or about 12 weeks, second doses were pooled.

Sequenced by immunoSEQ multiplex PCR; TCRdb stores in-frame clones only, minus some. The sample yields fewer than 130,000 clones, roughly nine tenths seen once. Study observations and caveats: It should be noted that donors were predominantly white British and more often female, and clonal diversity was possibly underestimated.

Points on this clone: Its antigen is not known.

Trimming shortened V by 6 bases and J by 1 base, and 17 bases separated the two germline ends. This CDR3 comprises 15 residues. The germline V gene encodes CDR1 SGHRS and CDR2 YFSETQ. This material consisted of peripheral blood, taken on day 0 of AZD1222 vaccination. The V and J genes are TRBV5-1 and TRBJ2-7; D may be TRBD1 (6 bases). This receptor was identified in an adult in good health. As DNA, the CDR3 is TGCGCCAGCATGACCGAGGGGGACCGATCCTACGAGCAGTACTTC. This sequence encodes CASMTEGDRSYEQYF.